This TCR beta chain emerged from a study of radiation and T cells in renal cell carcinoma. Time point described: blood 2 weeks post-SBRT. Treatment indicated: 15 Gy SBRT to primary tumor, nephrectomy 4 weeks later. On this clone: A junction end diverges from the germline sequence, so it may reflect a read error.

CDR3 length: 16 amino acids. The germline CDR1 and CDR2 sequences are SGHTA and FQGNSA. The assay was immunoSEQ multiplex PCR, and TCRdb's table has in-frame clones only and misses some. The sample includes about 130,000 clones, 70% to 90% of them seen just once. J is TRBJ1-3 and V is TRBV7-2, with 9 bases fitting TRBD1. Here the sequenced sample was blood, taken from a patient whose treatment included radiotherapy and nephrectomy. The TCR originated in a woman aged 55-75 years with renal cell carcinoma. CDR3 in amino acids: CASSLAPTGGGNTIYF. As DNA, the CDR3 is TGTGCCAGCAGCCTAGCCCCGACAGGGGGGGGAAACACCATATATTTT.